This is a list of T cell receptor beta chains from one sample in a study of shared clonotypes between healthy human individuals. The table came from immunoSEQ multiplex PCR; TCRdb's copy has only in-frame clones and leaves some out. The sample has about 2.2 million clones, about 94% seen once; the top ten hold 1.5% to 2%. Sequencing input: naive CD8+ T cells from PBMCs. The receptor source for this set is a man younger than 35 in good health. Some clones in this sample may be carry-over from other donors' samples. CDR3s include the opening cysteine and the closing phenylalanine or tryptophan. The order of the fields is D gene, clone size, J gene, V gene, CDR3 protein, CDR3 DNA. The D gene is left open where the match is weak. Clone size is shown for a subset of rows, as once, few, many or a class of expanded clone.

>-|-|TRBJ2-6|TRBV7-9
CASSQANVLTF
TGTGCCAGCAGCCAGGCCAACGTCCTGACTTTC
>-|-|TRBJ1-1|TRBV28
CASSLGGLGMNTEAFF
TGTGCCAGCAGTTTAGGAGGGCTGGGAATGAACACTGAAGCTTTCTTT
>-|-|TRBJ1-2|TRBV5-4
CASSLRGANYGYTF
TGTGCCAGCAGCTTGAGGGGGGCTAACTATGGCTACACCTTC
>TRBD1|-|TRBJ2-1|TRBV7-9
CASSSGQGRYNEQFF
TGTGCCAGCAGCTCCGGACAGGGGAGGTACAATGAGCAGTTCTTC
>-|-|TRBJ2-7|TRBV19
CASSIGGIPSYEQYF
TGTGCCAGTAGTATCGGTGGGATCCCTTCCTACGAGCAGTACTTC
>-|-|TRBJ2-1|TRBV10-1
CASSESPNRNNEQFF
TGCGCCAGCAGTGAGTCTCCCAACCGCAACAATGAGCAGTTCTTC
>TRBD2|once|TRBJ2-3|TRBV6-4
CASRREREGTDTQYF
TGTGCCAGCAGAAGAGAGCGGGAGGGCACAGATACGCAGTATTTT
>-|-|TRBJ2-7|TRBV27
CASSLSSTYEQYF
TGTGCCAGCAGTTTAAGTAGTACGTACGAGCAGTACTTC
>-|-|TRBJ2-5|TRBV4-1
CASSQVGKGFPETQYF
TGCGCCAGCAGCCAAGTCGGAAAGGGCTTCCCCGAGACCCAGTACTTC
>-|-|TRBJ2-7|TRBV10-3
CAISGTADEQYF
TGTGCCATCAGTGGAACAGCGGACGAGCAGTACTTC
>-|-|TRBJ2-2|TRBV13
CASSFPGEDTGELFF
TGTGCCAGCAGCTTTCCAGGGGAGGACACCGGGGAGCTGTTTTTT
>-|-|TRBJ1-4|TRBV28
CASSLGPILTRLGEKLFF
TGTGCCAGCAGTTTAGGGCCTATTCTTACCCGCCTAGGTGAAAAACTGTTTTTT
>TRBD2|-|TRBJ2-1|TRBV7-9
CASSLASGRESPGYEQFF
TGTGCCAGCAGCTTGGCTAGCGGGAGGGAATCCCCGGGGTATGAGCAGTTCTTC
>-|-|TRBJ1-4|TRBV4-1
CASSQEGARGKLFF
TGCGCCAGCAGCCAAGAGGGAGCTAGGGGAAAACTGTTTTTT
>TRBD1|-|TRBJ2-7|TRBV27
CASSLWTGVYEQYF
TGTGCCAGCAGTTTGTGGACAGGGGTCTACGAGCAGTACTTC
>TRBD1|-|TRBJ1-1|TRBV27
CASSIRQGGNTEAFF
TGTGCCAGCAGTATTAGACAGGGGGGGAACACTGAAGCTTTCTTT
>TRBD1|-|TRBJ1-3|TRBV11-2
CASSLGQAGSGNTIYF
TGTGCCAGCAGCCTTGGACAGGCCGGCTCTGGAAACACCATATATTTT
>-|-|TRBJ2-1|TRBV29-1
CSVRTVNEQFF
TGCAGCGTGCGGACAGTAAATGAGCAGTTCTTC
>-|-|TRBJ2-1|TRBV28
CASSLEYNEQFF
TGTGCCAGCAGTTTAGAGTACAATGAGCAGTTCTTC
>-|-|TRBJ2-7|TRBV27
CASSSIPEAYNEQYF
TGTGCCAGCAGTTCAATCCCGGAGGCTTATAACGAGCAGTACTTC
>TRBD1|-|TRBJ1-1|TRBV11-2
CASSLGAGGNTEAFF
TGTGCCAGCAGCTTAGGGGCAGGGGGGAACACTGAAGCTTTCTTT
>-|few|TRBJ1-5|TRBV30
CAWSVSGNQPQHF
TGTGCCTGGAGTGTATCCGGGAATCAGCCCCAGCATTTT
>TRBD2|once|TRBJ2-7|TRBV7-9
CASSAGLAASYEQYF
TGTGCCAGCAGCGCCGGACTAGCGGCTTCCTACGAGCAGTACTTC
>-|-|TRBJ2-7|TRBV7-9
CASSSRERLRARDPYEQYF
TGTGCCAGCAGCTCCAGGGAAAGGCTGAGGGCCAGGGATCCCTACGAGCAGTACTTC
>TRBD1|few|TRBJ1-2|TRBV4-1
CASSQGQGAVYGYTF
TGCGCCAGCAGCCAAGGACAGGGGGCTGTATATGGCTACACCTTC
>-|-|TRBJ1-5|TRBV19
CASSMMVGGNQPQHF
TGTGCCAGTAGTATGATGGTAGGAGGCAATCAGCCCCAGCATTTT
>-|-|TRBJ2-2|TRBV19
CASSIDYTGELFF
TGTGCCAGTAGTATAGATTACACCGGGGAGCTGTTTTTT
>-|-|TRBJ1-2|TRBV29-1
CSGEGVDGYTF
TGCAGCGGGGAGGGGGTCGATGGCTACACCTTC
>TRBD1|-|TRBJ2-1|TRBV27
CASSAGTGVKQQFF
TGTGCCAGCAGTGCCGGGACAGGGGTTAAACAGCAGTTCTTC
>-|-|TRBJ1-1|TRBV13
CASSHGTHTEAFF
TGTGCCAGCAGCCATGGGACTCATACTGAAGCTTTCTTT